The text below deals with one T cell receptor beta chain. These data originate in a study of human T cells and chemical hapten exposure. The library tagged individual cDNA molecules with unique molecular identifiers. A single record per CDR3 protein comes from TCRdb applying MiXCR to the 5' RACE reads. The table includes about 81,000 distinct CDR3 sequences, roughly 15% detected once. Blood, whole and unfractionated, served as the source for total RNA extraction. CDR3 length: 13 amino acids. V was clipped by 0 bases and J by 4 bases, with 9 bases between them. The V gene's germline CDR1 is DFQATT and CDR2 SNEGSKA (reference sequence).

The sequence came from a female donor in good health. The V call is TRBV20-1, the J call TRBJ1-1; possible D gene TRBD1, 5 bases. The CDR3 nucleotides are TGCAGTGCTAGAGATCAAGGGGTCACTGAAGCTTTCTTT. This encodes CSARDQGVTEAFF.